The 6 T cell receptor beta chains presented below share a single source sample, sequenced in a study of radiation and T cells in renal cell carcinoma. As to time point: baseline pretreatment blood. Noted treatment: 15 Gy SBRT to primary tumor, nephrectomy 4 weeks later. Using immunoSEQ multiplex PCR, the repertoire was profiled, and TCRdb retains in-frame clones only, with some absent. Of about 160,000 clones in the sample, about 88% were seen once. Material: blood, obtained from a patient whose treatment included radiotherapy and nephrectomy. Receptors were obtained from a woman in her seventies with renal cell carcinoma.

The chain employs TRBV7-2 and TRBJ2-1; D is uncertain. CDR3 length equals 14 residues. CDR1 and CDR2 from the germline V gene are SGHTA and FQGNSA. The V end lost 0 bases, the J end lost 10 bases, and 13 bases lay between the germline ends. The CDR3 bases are TGTGCCAGCAGCTTAGCGGGCAGGCCGCCGGAGCAGTTCTTC. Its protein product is CASSLAGRPPEQFF.

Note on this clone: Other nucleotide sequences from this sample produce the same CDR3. The CDR3 DNA is TGTGCCAGCAGCCACAAAGCAGGGATTCAGCCCCAGCATTTT. This translates into CASSHKAGIQPQHF. The gene calls are TRBV13 and TRBJ1-5; D might be TRBD1 (5 bases). Germline CDR1 PRHDT, CDR2 FYEKMQ (reference sequence). Trimming took off 5 bases at V and 6 bases at J, with 14 bases between the two ends. CDR3 length equals 14 residues. Filled out from reference TRBV13 and TRBJ1-5, the complete variable domain reads AAGVIQSPRHLIKEKRETATLKCYPIPRHDTVYWYQQGPGQDPQFLISFYEKMQSDKGSIPDRFSAQQFSDYHSELNMSSLELGDSALYFCASSHKAGIQPQHFGDGTRLSIL.

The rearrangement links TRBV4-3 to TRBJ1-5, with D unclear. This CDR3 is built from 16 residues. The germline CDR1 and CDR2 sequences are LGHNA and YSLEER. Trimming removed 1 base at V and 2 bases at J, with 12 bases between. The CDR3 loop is CASSQVRGIGNQPQHF. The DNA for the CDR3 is TGCGCCAGCAGCCAAGTTCGGGGTATTGGCAATCAGCCCCAGCATTTT.

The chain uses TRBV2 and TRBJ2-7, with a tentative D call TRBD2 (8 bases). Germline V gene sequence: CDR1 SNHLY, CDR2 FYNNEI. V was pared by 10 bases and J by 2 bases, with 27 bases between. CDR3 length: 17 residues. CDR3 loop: CAITTGKSGGATYEQYF. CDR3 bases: TGTGCCATTACGACAGGGAAAAGCGGGGGAGCTACCTACGAGCAGTACTTC.

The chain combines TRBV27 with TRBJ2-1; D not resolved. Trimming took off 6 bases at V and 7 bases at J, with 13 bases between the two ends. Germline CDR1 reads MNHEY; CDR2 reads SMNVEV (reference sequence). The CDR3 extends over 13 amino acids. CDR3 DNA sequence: TGTGCCAGCAGCCCTACTCTGGGGAATGAGCAGTTCTTC. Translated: CASSPTLGNEQFF.

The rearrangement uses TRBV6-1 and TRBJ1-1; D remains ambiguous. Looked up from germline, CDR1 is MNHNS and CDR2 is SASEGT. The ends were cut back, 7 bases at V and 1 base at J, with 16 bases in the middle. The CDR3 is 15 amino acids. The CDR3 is CASKFQDWTNTEAFF. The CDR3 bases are TGTGCCAGCAAGTTTCAAGACTGGACGAACACTGAAGCTTTCTTT.